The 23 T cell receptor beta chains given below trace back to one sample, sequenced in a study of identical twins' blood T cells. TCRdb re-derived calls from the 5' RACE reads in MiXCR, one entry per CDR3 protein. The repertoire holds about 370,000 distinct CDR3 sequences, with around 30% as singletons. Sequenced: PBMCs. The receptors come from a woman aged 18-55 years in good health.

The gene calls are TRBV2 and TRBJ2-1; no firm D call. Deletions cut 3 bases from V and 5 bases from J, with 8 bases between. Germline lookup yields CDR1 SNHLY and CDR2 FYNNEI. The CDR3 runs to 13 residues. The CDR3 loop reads CASSDNPDNEQFF. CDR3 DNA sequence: TGTGCCAGCAGTGATAACCCCGACAATGAGCAGTTCTTC.

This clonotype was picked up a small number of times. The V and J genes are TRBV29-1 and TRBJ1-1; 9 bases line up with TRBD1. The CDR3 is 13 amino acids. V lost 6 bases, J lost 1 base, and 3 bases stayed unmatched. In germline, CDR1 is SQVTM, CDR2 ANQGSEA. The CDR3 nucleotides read TGCAGCGTGATACAGGGGGCGAACACTGAAGCTTTCTTT. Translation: CSVIQGANTEAFF.

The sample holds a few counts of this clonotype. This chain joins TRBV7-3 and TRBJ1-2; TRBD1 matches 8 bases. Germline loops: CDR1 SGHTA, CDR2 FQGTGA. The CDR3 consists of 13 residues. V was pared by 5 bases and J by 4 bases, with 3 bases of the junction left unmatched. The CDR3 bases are TGTGCCAGCAGCATCGGACAGGGCTATGGCTACACCTTC. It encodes CASSIGQGYGYTF.

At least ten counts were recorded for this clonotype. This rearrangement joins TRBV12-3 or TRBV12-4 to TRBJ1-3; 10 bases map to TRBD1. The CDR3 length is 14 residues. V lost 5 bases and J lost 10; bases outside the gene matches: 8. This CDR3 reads CASSPRDRGDTIYF. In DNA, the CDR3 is TGTGCCAGCAGTCCCCGGGACAGGGGTGATACCATATATTTT.

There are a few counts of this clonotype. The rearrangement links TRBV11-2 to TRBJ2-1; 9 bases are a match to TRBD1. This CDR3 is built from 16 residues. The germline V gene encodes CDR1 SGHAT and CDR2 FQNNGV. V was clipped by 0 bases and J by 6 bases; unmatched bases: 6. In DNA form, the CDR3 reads TGTGCCAGCAGCTTAGAGGGGACAGGGTTTTTCAATGAGCAGTTCTTC. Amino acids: CASSLEGTGFFNEQFF.

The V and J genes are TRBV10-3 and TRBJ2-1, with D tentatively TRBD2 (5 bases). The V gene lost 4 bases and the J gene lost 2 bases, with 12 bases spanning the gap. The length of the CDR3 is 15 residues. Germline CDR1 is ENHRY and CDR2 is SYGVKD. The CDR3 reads CAISGSVRAYNEQFF. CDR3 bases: TGTGCCATCAGTGGTAGCGTGAGGGCCTACAATGAGCAGTTCTTC.

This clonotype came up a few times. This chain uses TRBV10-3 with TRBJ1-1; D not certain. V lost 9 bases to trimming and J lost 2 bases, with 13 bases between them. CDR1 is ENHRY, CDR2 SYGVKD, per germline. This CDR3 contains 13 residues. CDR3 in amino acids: CAMSTTLNTEAFF. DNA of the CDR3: TGTGCCATGAGCACTACTCTTAACACTGAAGCTTTCTTT.

This CDR3 is CSVEGPDGGYTF. Written as DNA, the CDR3 is TGCAGCGTTGAAGGTCCGGACGGGGGCTACACCTTC. V usage is TRBV29-1 and J usage is TRBJ1-2; no clear D. V was cut by 1 base and J by 8 bases, with 11 bases left in between. Germline V CDR1 and CDR2: SQVTM, ANQGSEA. The CDR3 is made up of 12 amino acids.

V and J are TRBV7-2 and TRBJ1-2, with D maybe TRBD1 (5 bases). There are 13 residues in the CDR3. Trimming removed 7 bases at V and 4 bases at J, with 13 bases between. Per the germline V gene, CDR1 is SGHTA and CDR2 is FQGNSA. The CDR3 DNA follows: TGTGCCAGCACCCGACAGAACCTCTATGGCTACACCTTC. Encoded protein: CASTRQNLYGYTF. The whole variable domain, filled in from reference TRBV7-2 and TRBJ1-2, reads GAGVSQSPSNKVTEKGKDVELRCDPISGHTALYWYRQSLGQGLEFLIYFQGNSAPDKSGLPSDRFSAERTGGSVSTLTIQRTQQEDSAVYLCASTRQNLYGYTFGSGTRLTVV.

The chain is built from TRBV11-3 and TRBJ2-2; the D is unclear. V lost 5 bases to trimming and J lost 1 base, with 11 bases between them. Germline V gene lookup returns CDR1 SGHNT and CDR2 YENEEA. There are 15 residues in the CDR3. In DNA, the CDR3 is TGTGCCAGCAGCCGAAGTTGGGGGAACACCGGGGAGCTGTTTTTT. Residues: CASSRSWGNTGELFF.

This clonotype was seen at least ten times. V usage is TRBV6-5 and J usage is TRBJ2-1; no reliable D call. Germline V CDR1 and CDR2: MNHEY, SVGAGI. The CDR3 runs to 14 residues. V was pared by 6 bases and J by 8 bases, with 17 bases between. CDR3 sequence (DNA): TGTGCCAGCAGGGGTCCGAGTGGAAGAGATGAGCAGTTCTTC. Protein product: CASRGPSGRDEQFF.

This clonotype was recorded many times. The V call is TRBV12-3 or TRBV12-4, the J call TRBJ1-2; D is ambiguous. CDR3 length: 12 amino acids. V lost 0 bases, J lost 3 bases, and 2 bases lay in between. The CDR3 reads CASSLAYYGYTF. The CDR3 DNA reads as TGTGCCAGCAGTTTAGCCTACTATGGCTACACCTTC.

The CDR3: CASSLDPPPGQGSGYTF. The CDR3, as DNA: TGTGCCAGCAGCTTAGATCCCCCTCCCGGACAGGGGTCTGGCTACACCTTC. The V and J genes are TRBV11-3 and TRBJ1-2; TRBD1 agrees at 9 bases. Germline V CDR1 and CDR2: SGHNT, YENEEA. V lost 0 bases to trimming and J lost 7 bases; unmatched junction nucleotides: 12. The CDR3 has 17 residues.

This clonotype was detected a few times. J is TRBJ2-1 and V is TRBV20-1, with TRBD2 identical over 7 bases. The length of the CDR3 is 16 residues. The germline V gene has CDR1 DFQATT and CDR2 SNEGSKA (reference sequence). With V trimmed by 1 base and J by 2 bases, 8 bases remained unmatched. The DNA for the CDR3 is TGCAGTGCTAGAGGTCGGACTAGTCGGACCTACAATGAGCAGTTCTTC. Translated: CSARGRTSRTYNEQFF.

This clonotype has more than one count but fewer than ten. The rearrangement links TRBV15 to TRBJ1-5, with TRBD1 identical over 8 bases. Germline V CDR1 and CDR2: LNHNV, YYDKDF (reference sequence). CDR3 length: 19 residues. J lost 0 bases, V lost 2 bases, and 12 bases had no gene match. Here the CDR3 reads CATSRSGTGHLNSNQPQHF. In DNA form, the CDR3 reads TGTGCCACCAGCAGATCCGGGACAGGACACCTCAATAGCAATCAGCCCCAGCATTTT.

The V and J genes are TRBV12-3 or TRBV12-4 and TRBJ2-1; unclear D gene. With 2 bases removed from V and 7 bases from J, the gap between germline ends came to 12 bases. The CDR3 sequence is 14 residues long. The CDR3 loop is CASSLKSTRNEQFF. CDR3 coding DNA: TGTGCCAGCAGTTTAAAGTCTACGCGTAATGAGCAGTTCTTC.

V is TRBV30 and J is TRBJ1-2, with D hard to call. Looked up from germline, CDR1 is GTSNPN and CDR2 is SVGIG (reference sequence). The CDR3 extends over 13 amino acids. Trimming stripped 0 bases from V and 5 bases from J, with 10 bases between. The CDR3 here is CAWSVMTEYGYTF. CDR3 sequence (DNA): TGTGCCTGGAGTGTTATGACGGAGTATGGCTACACCTTC.

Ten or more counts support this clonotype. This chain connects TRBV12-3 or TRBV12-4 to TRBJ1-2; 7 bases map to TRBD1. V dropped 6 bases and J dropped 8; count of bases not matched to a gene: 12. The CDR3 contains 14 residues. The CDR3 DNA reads TGTGCCAGCAGCTTTGACAGGGTTCTAGGAGGCTACACCTTC. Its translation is CASSFDRVLGGYTF.

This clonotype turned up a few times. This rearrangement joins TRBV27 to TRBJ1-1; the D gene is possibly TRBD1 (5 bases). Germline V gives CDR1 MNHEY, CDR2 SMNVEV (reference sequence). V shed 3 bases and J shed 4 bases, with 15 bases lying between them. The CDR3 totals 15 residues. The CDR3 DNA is TGTGCCAGCAGTTTCGTGAAGGCGGGGGTCACTGAAGCTTTCTTT. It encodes CASSFVKAGVTEAFF.

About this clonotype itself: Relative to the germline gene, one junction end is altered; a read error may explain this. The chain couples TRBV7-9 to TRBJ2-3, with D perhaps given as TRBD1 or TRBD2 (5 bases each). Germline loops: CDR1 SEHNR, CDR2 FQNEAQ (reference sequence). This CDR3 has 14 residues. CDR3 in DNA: TGTGCCAGCAGCTCGGGGCCTAACACAGATGCGCAGTATTTT. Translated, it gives CASSSGPNTDAQYF.

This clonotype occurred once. The CDR3 loop is CASSTETGSPDNEQFF. The CDR3 DNA follows: TGTGCCAGCAGCACCGAGACAGGGAGTCCTGACAATGAGCAGTTCTTC. The chain combines TRBV12-3 or TRBV12-4 with TRBJ2-1; 7 bases match TRBD1. CDR3 size: 16 residues. J was trimmed by 5 bases and V by 6 bases; bases with no gene match: 13.

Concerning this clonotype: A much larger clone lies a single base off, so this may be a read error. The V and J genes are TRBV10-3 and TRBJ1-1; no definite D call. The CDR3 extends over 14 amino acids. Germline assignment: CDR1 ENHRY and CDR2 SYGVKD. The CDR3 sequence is CAIRDEIGKTESFF. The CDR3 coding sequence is TGTGCCATCAGGGATGAAATTGGAAAGACTGAATCTTTCTTT.

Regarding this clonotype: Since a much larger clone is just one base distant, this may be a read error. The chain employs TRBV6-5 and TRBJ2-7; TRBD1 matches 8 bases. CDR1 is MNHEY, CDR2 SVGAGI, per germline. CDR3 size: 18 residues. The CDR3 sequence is CATKRTGTDYRSSYEQCF. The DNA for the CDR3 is TGTGCCACCAAAAGGACAGGGACGGACTACCGAAGCTCCTACGAGCAGTGCTTC.